The text below deals with one TCR beta chain. Its antigen is unidentified. The trim removed 6 bases at V and 0 bases at J, leaving 4 bases unmatched. Germline CDR1 reads MNHNS; CDR2 reads SASEGT. The CDR3 sequence is 14 residues long. This entry is derived from a study of cytomegalovirus exposure and HLA in healthy donors. Study context: In a previous analysis, more than 90 million unique TCR beta sequences were found from 150 million to 200 million T cells. In terms of ancestry, the Caucasian-associated cluster contained roughly 80% of the approximately 400 genotyped donors.

Regarding the study as a whole: CMV antigen specificity was confirmed in vitro for a few CMV-associated chains.

Healthy bone marrow donors supplied every sample. The PCR was carried out with 60 Vbeta primers and 13 Jbeta primers. Produced via immunoSEQ multiplex PCR; TCRdb's table is partial and in-frame only. The table has some 190,000 clones, 70% to 90% seen once. This receptor was taken from a young woman in good health and CMV-seronegative. This chain uses TRBV6-1 with TRBJ1-1; 7 positions match TRBD1. Sequencing used PBMCs. The CDR3 spells CASSIQGLNTEAFF. CDR3 sequence (DNA): TGTGCCAGCAGCATACAGGGGCTGAACACTGAAGCTTTCTTT.